What follows are 10 T cell receptor beta chains derived from one specimen sequenced in a study. TCRdb independently ran MiXCR on the RT-PCR reads; one entry per CDR3 protein. This sample has about 680,000 distinct CDR3 sequences, with approximately 15% found just once. The sample consisted of memory CD4+ T cells from blood. These receptors all stem from a female donor in good health, serving as a healthy control.

At least ten counts were recorded for this clonotype. The chain carries TRBV6-2 or TRBV6-3 and TRBJ2-1, with 7 nucleotides matching TRBD1. Germline CDR1 MNHEY, CDR2 SVGEGT. The V segment lost 6 bases and the J segment 5 bases; nucleotides outside the gene matches: 10. The CDR3 has 15 residues. The CDR3 DNA follows: TGTGCCAGCAGACCGTGGTCGACAGGGAACAATGAGCAGTTCTTC. It is translated as CASRPWSTGNNEQFF.

The gene calls are TRBV30 and TRBJ2-5; D is uncertain. The CDR3 extends over 11 amino acids. V gave up 0 bases and J gave up 5 bases, with 4 bases separating them. CDR1 and CDR2 (germline): GTSNPN, SVGIG (reference sequence). The CDR3 reads CAWSVSETQYF. CDR3 DNA sequence: TGTGCCTGGAGTGTAAGCGAGACCCAGTACTTC.

This clonotype was seen only a few times. The gene calls are TRBV9 and TRBJ2-1, with 13 bases identical to TRBD2. This CDR3 is built from 14 residues. In germline, CDR1 is SGDLS, CDR2 YYNGEE. The trim removed 0 bases at V and 10 bases at J, leaving 1 base unmatched. The CDR3 loop reads CASSVELAGGEQFF. Here the CDR3 DNA reads TGTGCCAGCAGCGTAGAACTAGCGGGAGGGGAGCAGTTCTTC.

This clonotype has just a few counts. The chain links TRBV20-1 to TRBJ2-5; a possible D gene is TRBD1 (6 bases). The germline V gene encodes CDR1 DFQATT and CDR2 SNEGSKA (reference sequence). The V end was cut by 5 bases, the J end by 8 bases, with 18 bases between. The CDR3 sequence is 13 residues long. CDR3 sequence (DNA): TGCAGTGCTTACGATTACAGGGTGTCAACCCAGTACTTC. It encodes CSAYDYRVSTQYF.

The rearrangement links TRBV19 to TRBJ2-2; D is undetermined. The CDR3 runs to 12 residues. Germline V lookup: CDR1 LNHDA, CDR2 SQIVND (reference sequence). V lost 6 bases and J 11 bases, leaving 13 bases between the germline ends. The CDR3 DNA reads TGTGCCAGTAGCCCTGGACGGAATGAGCTGTTTTTT. Translation: CASSPGRNELFF. Drawing the rest from reference TRBV19 and TRBJ2-2, the complete variable domain is DGGITQSPKYLFRKEGQNVTLSCEQNLNHDAMYWYRQDPGQGLRLIYYSQIVNDFQKGDIAEGYSVSREKKESFPLTVTSAQKNPTAFYLCASSPGRNELFFGEGSRLTVL.

The rearrangement uses TRBV12-3 or TRBV12-4 and TRBJ1-4; 9 nucleotides line up with TRBD1. CDR3 size: 15 residues. J lost 6 bases, V lost 2 bases, and 4 bases had no gene match. The CDR3 coding sequence is TGTGCCAGCAGTTTAACCGGGACAGGGTATGAAAAACTGTTTTTT. Protein product: CASSLTGTGYEKLFF.

This clonotype appeared a few times. CDR3 sequence (DNA): TGTGCCAGCAGCGTTAGCCAGGGAGGGATAGATACGCAGTATTTT. Translating it yields CASSVSQGGIDTQYF. The rearrangement uses TRBV9 and TRBJ2-3, with 7 positions matching TRBD2. Germline assignment: CDR1 SGDLS and CDR2 YYNGEE. The trim removed 2 bases at V and 5 bases at J, leaving 8 bases unmatched. The CDR3 totals 15 residues.

J is TRBJ1-3 and V is TRBV20-1; no reliable D call. Germline V gives CDR1 DFQATT, CDR2 SNEGSKA (reference sequence). The V gene lost 3 bases and the J gene lost 0 bases, with 9 bases spanning the gap. The length of the CDR3 is 14 residues. The CDR3 is CSASPGLSGNTIYF. CDR3 sequence (DNA): TGCAGTGCTAGTCCCGGACTCTCTGGAAACACCATATATTTT.

The gene calls are TRBV19 and TRBJ1-2; unclear D gene. Germline values: CDR1 LNHDA, CDR2 SQIVND (reference sequence). V lost 3 bases, J lost 6 bases, and 11 bases lay in between. The length of the CDR3 is 13 residues. The CDR3: CASSINRRDGYTF. The DNA for the CDR3 is TGTGCCAGTAGTATCAACAGACGTGATGGCTACACCTTC.

This clonotype was found a few times. This rearrangement joins TRBV7-2 to TRBJ1-5; TRBD1 might be the D (5 bases). The CDR3 has 15 amino acids. Trimming took off 8 bases at V and 5 bases at J, with 19 bases between the two ends. In germline, CDR1 is SGHTA, CDR2 FQGNSA. The CDR3 nucleotides are TGTGCCAGCCGGCGGGGGGGAGGGGTGGATCAGCCCCAGCATTTT. Translation: CASRRGGGVDQPQHF.